This entry features one T cell receptor (beta chain) sequence. The antigen remains undetermined. This sample also contains other DNA sequences that code for the same CDR3. Healthy donors had no documented immune events, such as infections, while sampled. The data originate from a study of identifying expanded T cells in peripheral blood. Whole-study findings and limits: Clone count variance between approximately two-week samples rose with total template count. Technical replicates showed 0.9 to 1.5 changed clones; around 2 weeks 15 to 20; four weeks 19.

The J segment lost 3 bases and the V segment lost 4 bases, leaving 3 bases of the junction unmatched. The CDR3 extends over 14 amino acids. Per germline, CDR1 SGHTA and CDR2 FQGNSA. The data were produced by immunoSEQ multiplex PCR, yet TCRdb's version contains in-frame clones alone and is incomplete. The sample has 97,000 or so clones, around 88% seen once. The receptor comes from a person between 18 and 75 years old in good health. The rearrangement joins TRBV7-2 to TRBJ2-5; 9 nucleotides match TRBD1. Sequencing input: blood. The CDR3 DNA reads as TGTGCCAGCAGCTCACGGACAGGGGAAGAGACCCAGTACTTC. This codes for CASSSRTGEETQYF.